Listed here are 21 T cell receptor beta chains from one sample, sequenced in a study of shared clonotypes between healthy human individuals. The data were produced by immunoSEQ multiplex PCR, yet TCRdb's version contains in-frame clones alone and is incomplete. Of some 470,000 clones listed, 75% to 85% are singletons. Sequencing input: PBMCs. All receptors come from a woman between 40 and 55 years old in good health. Some clones in this sample may be carry-over from other donors' samples.

This clone was observed a single time. This chain uses TRBV27 with TRBJ1-1, with 12 bases fitting TRBD1. The CDR3 runs 14 residues. Germline CDR1 is MNHEY and CDR2 is SMNVEV (reference sequence). V was pared by 6 bases and J by 11 bases, with 10 bases of the junction left unmatched. CDR3 sequence reads: CASRPRDRGLGAFF. In DNA, the CDR3 is TGTGCCAGCAGACCCCGGGACAGGGGGCTGGGGGCTTTCTTT.

The J gene is TRBJ1-3, the V gene TRBV18, with 8 bases matching TRBD1. V was pared by 3 bases and J by 0 bases, with 7 bases of the junction left unmatched. The germline V gene has CDR1 KGHSH and CDR2 LQKENI. CDR3 length: 17 residues. CDR3 sequence reads: CASSPRQGTSSGNTIYF. CDR3 DNA sequence: TGTGCCAGCTCACCTCGACAGGGGACTAGCTCTGGAAACACCATATATTTT.

This clone has just one count. The chain links TRBV5-1 to TRBJ2-1; 7 bases map to TRBD2. This CDR3 comprises 15 residues. CDR1 SGHRS and CDR2 YFSETQ come from the germline V gene. The J segment lost 1 base and the V segment lost 4 bases, leaving 5 bases of the junction unmatched. The CDR3 DNA follows: TGCGCCAGCAGCCCTCTAGCGGAGTCCTACAATGAGCAGTTCTTC. The encoded protein is CASSPLAESYNEQFF.

The chain employs TRBV30 and TRBJ1-6; a possible D gene is TRBD1 (6 bases). The germline CDR1 and CDR2 sequences are GTSNPN and SVGIG (reference sequence). The CDR3 covers 16 residues. Trimming shortened V by 6 bases and J by 9 bases, and 24 bases separated the two germline ends. CDR3 amino acids: CACLQGRGSGSSPLHF. For the CDR3, the DNA is TGTGCCTGCCTACAGGGCAGGGGTTCCGGGAGTTCACCCCTCCACTTT.

This rearrangement joins TRBV5-1 to TRBJ2-7; D not certain. CDR3 length: 15 residues. Trimming took off 4 bases at V and 5 bases at J, with 19 bases between the two ends. CDR1 SGHRS and CDR2 YFSETQ come from the germline V gene. This CDR3 reads CASSLENDGPNEQYF. The CDR3 DNA follows: TGCGCCAGCAGCCTCGAAAACGATGGGCCCAACGAGCAGTACTTC. The full variable domain, rest sourced from reference TRBV5-1 and TRBJ2-7, is KAGVTQTPRYLIKTRGQQVTLSCSPISGHRSVSWYQQTPGQGLQFLFEYFSETQRNKGNFPGRFSGRQFSNSRSEMNVSTLELGDSALYLCASSLENDGPNEQYFGPGTRLTVT.

The chain combines TRBV30 with TRBJ1-1; 7 nucleotides agree with TRBD1. CDR1 and CDR2 (germline): GTSNPN, SVGIG (reference sequence). CDR3 length: 15 amino acids. V trimming: 0 bases; J trimming: 8 bases; junction bases outside the gene matches: 12. In DNA form, the CDR3 reads TGTGCCTGGAGTGTATTTGGACAGGCGCAAGGCGAAGCTTTCTTT. Protein: CAWSVFGQAQGEAFF.

To note about this clone: Other DNA sequences in the same sample also yield this CDR3. The chain employs TRBV5-1 and TRBJ2-7, with a possible D match to TRBD2 (6 bases). Germline CDR1 reads SGHRS; CDR2 reads YFSETQ. The CDR3 length is 16 residues. V shed 4 bases and J shed 3 bases, with 20 bases lying between them. The CDR3 sequence: CASSPTRLDGLYEQYF. In DNA, the CDR3 is TGCGCCAGCAGCCCGACTAGACTAGACGGCCTCTACGAGCAGTACTTC.

This clone showed up just once. This sequence joins TRBV7-2 and TRBJ2-7, with 11 nucleotides matching TRBD2. Germline V gene data show CDR1 as SGHTA and CDR2 as FQGNSA. V shed 3 bases and J 3 bases; nucleotides not matched to a gene: 1. The length of the CDR3 is 14 residues. The CDR3 bases are TGTGCCAGCAGCTTGGGACTAGCGGACTACGAGCAGTACTTC. Protein sequence: CASSLGLADYEQYF.

This clone was counted only a few times. The chain uses TRBV6-5 and TRBJ2-6; D possibly corresponds to TRBD2 (5 bases). V was pared by 6 bases and J by 0 bases, with 6 bases between. This CDR3 has 14 amino acids. Germline V CDR1 and CDR2: MNHEY, SVGAGI. The CDR3 DNA reads as TGTGCCAGCAGCCGGGACTCTGGGGCCAACGTCCTGACTTTC. Translated: CASSRDSGANVLTF.

This clone appeared a single time. One base away lies a much larger clone, so this may be a sequencing read error. Other DNA sequences in this specimen translate into the identical CDR3. This chain joins TRBV9 and TRBJ2-3; TRBD1 might be the D (6 bases). There are 16 residues in the CDR3. Germline V gives CDR1 SGDLS, CDR2 YYNGEE. V lost 3 bases to trimming and J lost 2 bases, with 16 bases between them. CDR3 coding DNA: TGTGCCAGCAGCGAGACTGGACAGAGCCACACAGATACGCAGTATTTT. This gives the protein CASSETGQSHTDTQYF.

The gene calls are TRBV19 and TRBJ2-7; 11 bases align to TRBD2. CDR1 is LNHDA and CDR2 is SQIVND in the germline V gene (reference sequence). This CDR3 has 15 amino acids. The V and J ends lost 5 bases and 5 bases, in that order; junction bases with no gene match: 8. The CDR3 sequence is CASSALAGGIHEQYF. The CDR3, as DNA: TGTGCCAGTAGTGCGCTAGCGGGAGGTATCCACGAGCAGTACTTC. The full variable domain, completed using reference TRBV19 and TRBJ2-7, is DGGITQSPKYLFRKEGQNVTLSCEQNLNHDAMYWYRQDPGQGLRLIYYSQIVNDFQKGDIAEGYSVSREKKESFPLTVTSAQKNPTAFYLCASSALAGGIHEQYFGPGTRLTVT.

The chain uses TRBV7-2 and TRBJ1-4; 9 bases line up with TRBD1. Trimming at V came to 8 bases and at J to 8 bases, leaving 6 bases not matched to a gene. This CDR3 is 13 amino acids long. The germline V gene has CDR1 SGHTA and CDR2 FQGNSA. CDR3 region: CASGRGQGEKLFF. The CDR3 region has the DNA TGTGCCAGCGGACGCGGACAGGGGGAAAAACTGTTTTTT.

The chain uses TRBV10-1 and TRBJ2-7; TRBD2 agrees at 10 bases. Germline-derived CDR1 and CDR2 are WNHNN and SYGVQD (reference sequence). CDR3 length equals 14 residues. The J segment lost 5 bases and the V segment lost 6 bases, leaving 7 bases of the junction unmatched. The DNA for the CDR3 is TGCGCCAGCAGCGAACTAGCGGGATCAAACGAGCAGTACTTC. Encoded protein: CASSELAGSNEQYF.

This clone was found a few times. The CDR3 spells CASRLTSGSTYEQYF. CDR3 coding DNA: TGTGCCAGCAGACTCACTAGCGGATCAACCTACGAGCAGTACTTC. The genes are TRBV7-2 and TRBJ2-7; 8 bases match TRBD2. J lost 2 bases, V lost 6 bases, and 9 bases had no gene match. The V gene's germline CDR1 is SGHTA and CDR2 FQGNSA. The CDR3 has 15 amino acids.

This chain joins TRBV5-1 and TRBJ2-1; a possible D gene is TRBD1 (6 bases). The CDR3 has 14 residues. Germline V gene data show CDR1 as SGHRS and CDR2 as YFSETQ. The germline V and J ends were trimmed by 0 bases and 7 bases, with 11 bases remaining between them. CDR3 DNA sequence: TGCGCCAGCAGCTTGGCTCTGGGGGCAAATGAGCAGTTCTTC. Translation gives CASSLALGANEQFF. The full variable domain, completed using reference TRBV5-1 and TRBJ2-1, is KAGVTQTPRYLIKTRGQQVTLSCSPISGHRSVSWYQQTPGQGLQFLFEYFSETQRNKGNFPGRFSGRQFSNSRSEMNVSTLELGDSALYLCASSLALGANEQFFGPGTRLTVL.

V usage is TRBV28 and J usage is TRBJ2-1, with D tentatively TRBD2 (5 bases). The CDR3 covers 15 residues. Germline V lookup: CDR1 MDHEN, CDR2 SYDVKM. V dropped 6 bases and J dropped 4 bases, with 16 bases sitting between them. The CDR3 region is CASRPPEALYNEQFF. DNA for the CDR3: TGTGCCAGCAGGCCCCCGGAGGCCCTTTACAATGAGCAGTTCTTC.

This clone was found many times. This chain connects TRBV19 to TRBJ2-7, with 7 bases lining up with TRBD2. The CDR3 is made up of 14 amino acids. After removal of 4 bases from V and 3 bases from J, the junction contained 6 bases not matched to a gene. In germline, CDR1 is LNHDA, CDR2 SQIVND (reference sequence). The CDR3 protein is CASSREGRFYEQYF. The CDR3 coding sequence is TGTGCCAGTAGTAGGGAGGGCAGGTTCTACGAGCAGTACTTC.

The sample holds a few counts of this clone. The V gene is TRBV5-6, the J gene TRBJ2-7; D is ambiguous. Trimming cost V 1 base and J 6 bases, with 14 bases left between them. The germline CDR1 and CDR2 sequences are SGHDT and YYEEEE. The CDR3 covers 14 residues. This chain's CDR3 is CASSLSLVSREQYF. In DNA form, the CDR3 reads TGTGCCAGCAGCTTGAGTCTGGTGAGTCGCGAGCAGTACTTC. Full variable domain (rest looked up from reference TRBV5-6 and TRBJ2-7): DAGVTQSPTHLIKTRGQQVTLRCSPKSGHDTVSWYQQALGQGPQFIFQYYEEEERQRGNFPDRFSGHQFPNYSSELNVNALLLGDSALYLCASSLSLVSREQYFGPGTRLTVT.

In its sample, this clone was seen once. A single base separates this from a much larger clone, so it may be a read error. V and J are TRBV4-3 and TRBJ1-2, with 8 bases lining up with TRBD1. Germline lookup yields CDR1 LGHNA and CDR2 YSLEER. The CDR3 spans 14 residues. As DNA, the CDR3 is TGCGCCAGCAGCCAAGATCGGGACAGGTCACGCTACGCCTTC. Translation: CASSQDRDRSRYAF.

This chain uses TRBV19 with TRBJ2-2, with TRBD1 identical over 9 bases. With 6 bases clipped from V and 3 bases from J, the junction kept 2 bases outside the gene matches. From germline, CDR1 is LNHDA and CDR2 SQIVND (reference sequence). This CDR3 has 14 amino acids. This chain's CDR3 is CASSDRGDTGELFF. Written as DNA, the CDR3 is TGTGCCAGTAGCGACAGGGGGGACACCGGGGAGCTGTTTTTT.

This chain joins TRBV28 and TRBJ1-1; D gene unclear. The CDR3 contains 15 residues. The V gene lost 1 base and the J gene lost 3 bases, with 12 bases spanning the gap. Germline CDR1 reads MDHEN; CDR2 reads SYDVKM. CDR3 sequence: CASSLSGQRHTEAFF. The CDR3 DNA sequence: TGTGCCAGCAGTTTATCCGGTCAGAGGCACACTGAAGCTTTCTTT.